This TCR beta chain was identified during a study of blood T cell repertoires in COVID-19. Sequencing used immunoSEQ multiplex PCR; TCRdb keeps in-frame clones, though not all of them. The top ten hold around 1.5% of the sample, which has roughly 400,000 clones, approximately 91% seen once. The ends lost 0 bases at V and 2 bases at J; junction bases unmatched: 8. CDR3 length equals 19 residues. This receptor was taken from a young woman who had been exposed to COVID-19. The V gene is TRBV23-1, the J gene TRBJ2-3; 13 bases are shared with TRBD2. TRBV23-1 is an ORF; its function is uncertain. The specimen sequenced was PBMCs or T cells enriched from blood (not recorded which). The CDR3 loop is CASSQSFQGLAGHTDTQYF. The CDR3, as DNA: TGCGCCAGCAGTCAATCTTTCCAGGGACTAGCGGGACACACAGATACGCAGTATTTT.